These T cell receptor beta chains were read from a single sample in a study of technical replicates of blood from a few donors. Data came from immunoSEQ multiplex PCR; TCRdb stores just in-frame clones and leaves some out. The top ten clones hold approximately 0.26% of a sample with 70,000 to 75,000 clones, about 95% of them seen once. Sequencing used T cells isolated from PBMCs. The receptors stem from a human donor in good health. Each CDR3 is given with its conserved first and last residue.

v_call	j_call	cdr3_aa
TRBV11-2	TRBJ2-4	CASSVTGDVYKNIQYF
TRBV7-6	TRBJ2-7	CASSPRGLNYEQYF
TRBV5-6	TRBJ2-5	CASSLGQPYQETQYF
TRBV28	TRBJ1-1	CASSLMWGTMNTEAFF
TRBV4-1	TRBJ2-1	CASSQQPGGRWNEQFF
TRBV29-1	TRBJ1-2	CSVPPGHGIYGYTF
TRBV25-1	TRBJ2-7	CASSETTTGTSGLYEQYF
TRBV7-6	TRBJ1-3	CASSSLEGSGNTIYF
TRBV4-2	TRBJ2-7	CASSQATGPSYEQYF
TRBV30	TRBJ2-2	CAWRGFGTKNTGELFF
TRBV9	TRBJ1-1	CASSVTQGEAFF
TRBV6-1	TRBJ1-3	CASEWRNRAGNTIYF
TRBV7-9	TRBJ2-7	CASSLLQGRLREQYF
TRBV6-6	TRBJ2-7	CASRVTGESYEQYF
TRBV29-1	TRBJ1-5	CSVDRGKRNQPQHF
TRBV9	TRBJ2-7	CASSVGLGAFYEQYF
TRBV5-1	TRBJ2-7	CASSLISAYEQYF
TRBV7-6	TRBJ1-5	CASSLGAGGKTGRNQPQHF
TRBV4-2	TRBJ2-7	CASSTRLAGAIHEQYF
TRBV4-1	TRBJ2-1	CASSHATSGSLDEQFF
TRBV5-1	TRBJ1-4	CASSWAVDTKGEKLFF
TRBV21-1	TRBJ2-2	CASSTGLQGKNTGELFF
TRBV5-1	TRBJ2-3	CASSLAPADTQYF
TRBV5-4	TRBJ2-5	CASSFWRDPAETQYF
TRBV28	TRBJ2-5	CASSTSGIQETQYF
TRBV27	TRBJ1-1	CASSSTAGLNTEAFF
TRBV28	TRBJ2-1	CASAPAGRYNEQFF
TRBV7-8	TRBJ2-7	CASSLLAGVSYEQYF
TRBV7-9	TRBJ2-2	CASSSGDSTGELFF
TRBV7-2	TRBJ1-4	CASSQTGGWNEKLFF
TRBV4-1	TRBJ1-2	CASSLQRGNKINYGYTF
TRBV19	TRBJ2-1	CASSKTSGDSPYNEQFF
TRBV7-2	TRBJ2-7	CASSLAGGTGSSNEQYF
TRBV29-1	TRBJ2-3	CSVTGTWGTDTQYF
TRBV5-1	TRBJ2-5	CASHQEETQYF
TRBV4-1	TRBJ1-1	CASSQELALLHRSNTEAFF
TRBV11-2	TRBJ2-6	CASSSVRGSGANVLTF
TRBV9	TRBJ1-6	CASSVGAGTGTLHF
TRBV7-6	TRBJ2-3	CASSPGGLAGEPTQYF
TRBV11-3	TRBJ2-7	CASSLYQQVSYEQYF
TRBV7-3	TRBJ2-5	CASSLGSGVETQYF
TRBV10-2	TRBJ2-7	CASFSGDAYEQYF
TRBV10-3	TRBJ2-1	CAISESSGGSYNEQFF
TRBV7-2	TRBJ2-3	CASSRDSPPDTQYF
TRBV6-1	TRBJ2-2	CASRNLEGSIGELFF
TRBV18	TRBJ2-3	CASSPISSTDTQYF
TRBV29-1	TRBJ2-7	CSVDLGQPSYEQYF
TRBV27	TRBJ1-1	CASSNLGTGNTEAFF
TRBV7-8	TRBJ2-7	CASSLGRGGDRSSYEQYF
TRBV6-1	TRBJ1-1	CASRAQGGLTEAFF
TRBV6-1	TRBJ1-1	CASSLDRYTEAFF